Presented here are 19 T cell receptor beta chains from one specimen sequenced in a study of cytomegalovirus exposure and HLA in healthy donors. A multiplex PCR was run with 60 Vbeta primers and 13 Jbeta primers. Profiling relied on immunoSEQ multiplex PCR, and the TCRdb table lists in-frame clones only, not all of them. In the table there are approximately 140,000 clones, over 70% of which are singletons. The sample taken for sequencing was PBMCs. These TCRs come from a woman under 30 in good health and CMV-seronegative.

In this sample, this clone turned up a few times. This sequence joins TRBV4-1 and TRBJ2-3; D is undetermined. The CDR3 is 14 residues long. Trimming cost V 0 bases and J 1 base, with 5 bases left between them. Germline assignment: CDR1 MGHRA and CDR2 YSYEKL. The CDR3 sequence is CASSQELRTDTQYF. Here the CDR3 DNA reads TGCGCCAGCAGCCAAGAACTCCGCACAGATACGCAGTATTTT.

The chain combines TRBV5-1 with TRBJ2-1; D possibly corresponds to TRBD2 (6 bases). V was cut by 4 bases and J by 8 bases, with 19 bases left in between. CDR1 and CDR2 (germline): SGHRS, YFSETQ. The CDR3 spans 15 residues. Written as DNA, the CDR3 is TGCGCCAGCAGCGTCCTGCGGCGGGAATTGGATGAGCAGTTCTTC. Its protein product is CASSVLRRELDEQFF.

The CDR3 DNA reads TGTGCCAGCAGCTTGGAAGCGGGAGTATCAGATACGCAGTATTTT. Translation gives CASSLEAGVSDTQYF. The chain recombines TRBV5-4 with TRBJ2-3; 8 bases agree with TRBD2. The trim removed 0 bases at V and 4 bases at J, leaving 4 bases unmatched. This CDR3 is built from 15 residues. CDR1 is SGHNT, CDR2 YYREEE, per germline (reference sequence).

The chain links TRBV12-5 to TRBJ2-5; TRBD2 matches at 7 bases. Germline loops: CDR1 LGHNT, CDR2 FRNRAP. The trim removed 5 bases at V and 1 base at J, leaving 7 bases unmatched. The CDR3 length is 15 residues. Written as DNA, the CDR3 is TGTGCTAGTGGTGCACCCAGCGGGACCCAAGAGACCCAGTACTTC. This translates into CASGAPSGTQETQYF. Variable domain in full (rest from reference TRBV12-5 and TRBJ2-5): DARVTQTPRHKVTEMGQEVTMRCQPILGHNTVFWYRQTMMQGLELLAYFRNRAPLDDSGMPKDRFSAEMPDATLATLKIQPSEPRDSAVYFCASGAPSGTQETQYFGPGTRLLVL.

The chain carries TRBV29-1 and TRBJ1-1; a possible D gene is TRBD1 (5 bases). The V end was cut by 7 bases, the J end by 1 base, with 7 bases between. The CDR3 consists of 11 residues. CDR1 and CDR2 from the germline V gene are SQVTM and ANQGSEA. CDR3 amino acids: CSADRNTEAFF. CDR3 nucleotide sequence: TGCAGCGCTGACAGGAACACTGAAGCTTTCTTT.

The chain recombines TRBV7-6 with TRBJ2-7; the D gene is possibly TRBD1 (6 bases). Trimming pared 4 bases from V and 1 base from J, leaving 8 bases between. Germline CDR1 reads SGHVS; CDR2 reads FNYEAQ. The CDR3 runs 13 residues. This CDR3 is CASSSGASYEQYF. In DNA form, the CDR3 reads TGTGCCAGCAGCTCAGGGGCTTCCTACGAGCAGTACTTC. Looking up the rest from reference TRBV7-6 and TRBJ2-7 gives the full variable domain: GAGVSQSPRYKVTKRGQDVALRCDPISGHVSLYWYRQALGQGPEFLTYFNYEAQQDKSGLPNDRFSAERPEGSISTLTIQRTEQRDSAMYRCASSSGASYEQYFGPGTRLTVT.

The J gene is TRBJ1-2, the V gene TRBV4-1; the match to TRBD1 covers 7 bases. Germline V gene data show CDR1 as MGHRA and CDR2 as YSYEKL. J gave up 4 bases and V 3 bases, and 8 bases lay outside the gene matches. The CDR3 consists of 15 residues. The CDR3 nucleotides are TGCGCCAGCAGCCACCCCTCGACAGGGCTCTATGGCTACACCTTC. It encodes CASSHPSTGLYGYTF.

This chain connects TRBV30 to TRBJ2-7; 10 positions match TRBD1. V gave up 1 base and J gave up 10 bases; unmatched junction bases: 7. CDR1 GTSNPN and CDR2 SVGIG come from the germline V gene (reference sequence). This CDR3 is 13 amino acids long. The CDR3 is CAWSAGQGGLQYF. The DNA of the CDR3 is TGTGCCTGGAGTGCCGGACAGGGGGGGCTACAGTACTTC.

The chain joins TRBV7-8 to TRBJ2-7; tentative D call: TRBD2 (5 bases). This CDR3 has 15 residues. Germline CDR1 is SGHVS and CDR2 is FQNEAQ. Deletions cut 0 bases from V and 1 base from J, with 10 bases between. CDR3 nucleotide sequence: TGTGCCAGCAGCTTAGCGCCGGAGGAGTCCTACGAGCAGTACTTC. Its protein is CASSLAPEESYEQYF.

This chain links TRBV19 with TRBJ1-1; no definite D call. This CDR3 contains 15 residues. Trimming cost V 1 base and J 5 bases, with 14 bases left between them. Germline CDR1 LNHDA, CDR2 SQIVND (reference sequence). CDR3 loop: CASSIGERYETEAFF. The DNA of the CDR3 is TGTGCCAGTAGTATAGGCGAGAGATACGAGACTGAAGCTTTCTTT.

The J gene is TRBJ1-2, the V gene TRBV5-1; 9 positions match TRBD1. The CDR3 has 15 amino acids. Germline V gene lookup returns CDR1 SGHRS and CDR2 YFSETQ. The V segment lost 4 bases and the J segment 7 bases; nucleotides outside the gene matches: 11. CDR3 protein: CASSRRTGVGVGYTF. The CDR3 nucleotides are TGCGCCAGCAGCAGGCGGACAGGGGTAGGGGTTGGCTACACCTTC.

The chain carries TRBV6-6 and TRBJ2-3; tentatively, D is TRBD2 (5 bases). CDR1 and CDR2 (germline): MNHNY, SVGAGI (reference sequence). This CDR3 contains 13 residues. V shed 6 bases and J shed 4 bases, with 11 bases lying between them. The chain's CDR3 is CASRGAGPDTQYF. CDR3 in DNA: TGTGCCAGCAGGGGAGCCGGTCCAGATACGCAGTATTTT.

The count of this clone is one. The chain recombines TRBV5-6 with TRBJ2-1, with D tentatively TRBD1 (6 bases). Trimming took off 2 bases at V and 3 bases at J, with 15 bases between the two ends. There are 16 residues in the CDR3. Germline assignment: CDR1 SGHDT and CDR2 YYEEEE. CDR3 nucleotides: TGTGCCAGCAGCTTAATAGGTTGGGGGCGCTACAATGAGCAGTTCTTC. Translating gives CASSLIGWGRYNEQFF.

The rearrangement links TRBV7-9 to TRBJ2-7; 7 positions match TRBD2. The germline CDR1 and CDR2 sequences are SEHNR and FQNEAQ (reference sequence). The junction had 2 bases not matched to a gene; V was cut back by 1 base and J by 2 bases. The CDR3 is made up of 14 amino acids. DNA for the CDR3: TGTGCCAGCAGCTTAGGGGGGGGTACCTACGAGCAGTACTTC. It yields the protein CASSLGGGTYEQYF.

This clone was picked up a small number of times. V gene TRBV6-1 combines with J gene TRBJ1-3; no firm D call. V shed 3 bases and J shed 0 bases, with 21 bases lying between them. The CDR3 sequence is 19 residues long. Germline assignment: CDR1 MNHNS and CDR2 SASEGT. CDR3 DNA: TGTGCCAGCAGTGATCCTTGGAGGCCCTCCCCACTCTCTGGAAACACCATATATTTT. The encoded protein is CASSDPWRPSPLSGNTIYF.

The chain uses TRBV7-8 and TRBJ1-1; 9 bases map to TRBD1. Germline lookup yields CDR1 SGHVS and CDR2 FQNEAQ. This CDR3 has 14 amino acids. V was clipped by 5 bases and J by 10 bases; unmatched bases: 11. The DNA of the CDR3 is TGTGCCAGCAGCGTTGGGACAGGGCCTAGGGTAGCTTTCTTT. It yields the protein CASSVGTGPRVAFF.

This chain uses TRBV23-1 with TRBJ1-1; D not certain. TRBV23-1 is an open reading frame, and its role is uncertain. There are 17 residues in the CDR3. Trimming took off 0 bases at V and 0 bases at J, with 14 bases between the two ends. CDR3 DNA sequence: TGCGCCAGCAGTCAATCTAGCGGTGCGGCTTTGAACACTGAAGCTTTCTTT. Protein: CASSQSSGAALNTEAFF.

The gene calls are TRBV13 and TRBJ2-7; D remains ambiguous. V lost 3 bases and J 2 bases, leaving 2 bases between the germline ends. Germline CDR1 PRHDT, CDR2 FYEKMQ (reference sequence). The CDR3 loop spans 11 amino acids. CDR3 amino acids: CASSFTYEQYF. Here the CDR3 DNA reads TGTGCCAGCAGCTTCACCTACGAGCAGTACTTC.

This chain links TRBV6-1 with TRBJ2-3; D perhaps matches TRBD1 (5 bases). Germline loops: CDR1 MNHNS, CDR2 SASEGT. V shed 2 bases and J shed 3 bases, with 9 bases lying between them. The CDR3 totals 14 residues. The DNA for the CDR3 is TGTGCCAGCAGTGAACCCAGGGCAACAGATACGCAGTATTTT. Translated: CASSEPRATDTQYF.